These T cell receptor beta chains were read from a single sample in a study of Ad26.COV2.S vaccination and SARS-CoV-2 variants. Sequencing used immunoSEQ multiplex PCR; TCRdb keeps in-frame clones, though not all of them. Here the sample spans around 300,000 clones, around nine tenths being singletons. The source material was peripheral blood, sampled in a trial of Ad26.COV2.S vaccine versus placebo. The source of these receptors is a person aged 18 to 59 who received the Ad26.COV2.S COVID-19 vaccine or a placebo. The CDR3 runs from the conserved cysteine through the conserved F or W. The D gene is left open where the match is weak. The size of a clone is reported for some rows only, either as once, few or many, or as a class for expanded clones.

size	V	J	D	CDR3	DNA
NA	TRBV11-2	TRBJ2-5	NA	CASSLDGDPQETQYF	TGTGCCAGCAGCTTAGACGGGGACCCACAAGAGACCCAGTACTTC
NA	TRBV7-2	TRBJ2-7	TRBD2	CASSLGLAGALYEQYF	TGTGCCAGCAGCTTGGGACTAGCGGGGGCTTTATACGAGCAGTACTTC
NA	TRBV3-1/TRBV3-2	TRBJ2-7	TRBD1	CASSQGPQGASYEQYF	TGTGCCAGCAGCCAAGGTCCCCAGGGGGCCTCCTACGAGCAGTACTTC
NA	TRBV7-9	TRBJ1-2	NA	CASSLQTEWSYGYTF	TGTGCCAGCAGCTTACAGACGGAGTGGAGCTATGGCTACACCTTC
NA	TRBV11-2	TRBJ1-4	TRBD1	CASSLKSGGREKLFF	TGTGCCAGCAGCTTAAAGTCAGGGGGAAGGGAAAAACTGTTTTTT
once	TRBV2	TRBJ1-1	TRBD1	CASIRDRVMNTEAFF	TGTGCCAGCATTAGGGACAGGGTGATGAACACTGAAGCTTTCTTT
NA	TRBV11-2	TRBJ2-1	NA	CASSLVAGTDNEQFF	TGTGCCAGCAGCTTAGTGGCTGGGACGGACAATGAGCAGTTCTTC
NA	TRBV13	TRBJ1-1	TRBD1	CASKSQGADTEAFF	TGTGCCAGCAAATCACAGGGGGCGGACACTGAAGCTTTCTTT
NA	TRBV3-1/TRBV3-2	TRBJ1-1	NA	CASSQDNVGEAFF	TGTGCCAGCAGCCAAGATAACGTGGGTGAAGCTTTCTTT
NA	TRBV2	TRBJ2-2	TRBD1	CASGGQSTNTGELFF	TGTGCCAGCGGGGGACAGTCAACGAACACCGGGGAGCTGTTTTTT
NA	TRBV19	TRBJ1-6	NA	CASSRSSRNSPLHF	TGTGCCAGTAGTAGGTCCAGTAGAAATTCACCCCTCCACTTT
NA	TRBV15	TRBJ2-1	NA	CATSRDPAGIDEQFF	TGTGCCACCAGCAGAGATCCGGCAGGGATCGATGAGCAGTTCTTC
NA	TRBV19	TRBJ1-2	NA	CASSISRAGPYYGYTF	TGTGCCAGTAGTATAAGCCGGGCGGGGCCTTACTATGGCTACACCTTC
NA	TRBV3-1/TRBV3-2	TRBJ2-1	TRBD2	CASSQNSGDNEQFF	TGTGCCAGCAGCCAAAATAGCGGGGATAATGAGCAGTTCTTC
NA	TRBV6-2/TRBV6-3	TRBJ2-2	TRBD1	CASSYPRQGINTGELFF	TGTGCCAGCAGTTACCCTCGACAGGGAATTAACACCGGGGAGCTGTTTTTT
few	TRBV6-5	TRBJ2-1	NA	CASRREQFSYNEQFF	TGTGCCAGCAGAAGGGAACAGTTCTCCTACAATGAGCAGTTCTTC
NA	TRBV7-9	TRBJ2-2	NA	CASSPWTANTGELFF	TGTGCCAGCAGCCCATGGACCGCGAACACCGGGGAGCTGTTTTTT
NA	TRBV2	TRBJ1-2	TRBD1	CATNHDRAYYGYTF	TGTGCCACCAACCACGACAGGGCCTACTATGGCTACACCTTC
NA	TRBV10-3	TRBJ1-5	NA	CAIRDYSNQPQHF	TGTGCCATCAGGGATTATAGCAATCAGCCCCAGCATTTT
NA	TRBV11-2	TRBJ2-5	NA	CASSDIVGQETQYF	TGTGCCAGCAGCGACATAGTGGGGCAAGAGACCCAGTACTTC
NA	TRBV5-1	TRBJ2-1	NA	CASAPRAAGRDEQFF	TGCGCCAGCGCCCCCCGGGCGGCAGGTCGGGATGAGCAGTTCTTC
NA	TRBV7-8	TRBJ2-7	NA	CASSTRPGGRSSYEQYF	TGTGCCAGCAGCACGCGTCCCGGAGGCCGCAGCTCCTACGAGCAGTACTTC
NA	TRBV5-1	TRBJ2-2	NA	CASSPGPANTGELFF	TGCGCCAGCAGCCCTGGACCAGCGAACACCGGGGAGCTGTTTTTT
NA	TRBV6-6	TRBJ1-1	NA	CASSYGRGNTEAFF	TGTGCCAGCAGTTACGGCAGGGGGAACACTGAAGCTTTCTTT
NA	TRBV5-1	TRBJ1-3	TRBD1	CASSSGTGIGNTIYF	TGCGCCAGCAGCTCCGGGACAGGGATTGGAAACACCATATATTTT
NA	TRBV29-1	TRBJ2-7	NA	CSVFHTLGPYYEQYF	TGCAGCGTTTTTCACACCCTTGGCCCCTACTACGAGCAGTACTTC
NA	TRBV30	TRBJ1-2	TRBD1	CAWRATGGGYGYTF	TGTGCCTGGAGAGCGACAGGGGGCGGCTATGGCTACACCTTC
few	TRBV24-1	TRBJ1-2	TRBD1	CATSEEEPGQGADYGYTF	TGTGCCACCAGTGAGGAAGAACCGGGACAGGGGGCAGACTATGGCTACACCTTC
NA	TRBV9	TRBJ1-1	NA	CASSVSPDSGTEAFF	TGTGCCAGCAGCGTTTCTCCGGATTCGGGCACTGAAGCTTTCTTT
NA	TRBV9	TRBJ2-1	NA	CASSVRPGWGNEQFF	TGTGCCAGCAGCGTCCGACCAGGGTGGGGTAATGAGCAGTTCTTC